The sequence of this T cell receptor beta chain was determined in a study of vaccination effects on CD4 cells after COVID-19 (dated by TCRdb to between 2021 and 2024). Background for the entire study: After vaccination, three convalescent patients were sampled both early (day +14) and late (day +241, +227, +161 respectively). Post-vaccine samples across the study were collected a median of 72 days after the second dose, with a range of 14 to 241. SARS-CoV-2 spike-specific CD4+ TCR repertoires were compared before and after mRNA vaccination in COVID-19 convalescent patients and in infection-naive vaccine recipients. Altogether, around ten COVID-19 convalescent patients and a handful of SARS-CoV-2-naive healthy vaccine recipients made up the full study. The Oncomine TCR Beta short-read assay on an Illumina iSeq 100 was used to sequence cultures from other donors in the study. The paper's findings and limits, for the study overall: Marked clonal contraction was observed in both infection-induced and vaccine-induced clones at late post-vaccination timepoints, consistent with waning T cell responses. Among convalescent patients, the spike-reactive repertoire after vaccination was made up mainly of new vaccine-induced clones that were largely distinct from the clones induced by infection. The study was limited by a small number of convalescent patients and lacked early post-infection timepoints.

A word on this clone: Its antigen is still unknown. Per-base quality was not reported, and no clone a single base away is much larger than it.

In the ViraFEST assay, PBMC were stimulated with viral peptide pools, and antigen-specific CD4+ T cell clonotypes were then identified by expansion using TCR sequencing. After around ten days of culture, CD4+ T cells were isolated with the EasySep CD4+ T cell isolation kit. Convalescent patients had PCR-confirmed SARS-CoV-2 infection between March and December 2020, before Alpha, Beta and Delta variants emerged in the United States. Participants received two doses of either the BNT162b2 or the mRNA-1273 mRNA SARS-CoV-2 vaccine. Each well held roughly 2 million PBMC cultured in IMDM containing approximately 5% human AB serum, 8.5 to 10 IU/ml IL-2 and gentamicin, along with about 9.5 ug/ml peptides. On days 3 and 7, half of the culture medium was replaced with fresh IL-2-containing medium. Each peptide stimulation condition was cultured in triplicate wells unless otherwise noted. PBMC were separated from whole blood using Ficoll-Paque Plus gradient centrifugation and were then either cryopreserved at -140C or used fresh. The spike proteins of SARS-CoV-2 and of the common cold coronaviruses HCoV-NL63, HCoV-OC43 and HCoV-229E were spanned by overlapping peptide pools. The QIAamp micro DNA kit was used to extract genomic DNA from the cultured CD4+ T cells.

Libraries came from the immunoSEQ multiplex PCR assay. DNA from the CD4+ T cells that had been cultured and isolated underwent TCR beta CDR3 sequencing. The authors' pipeline ran thus. The analysis removed non-productive TCR sequences, trimmed reads to the CDR3 region, and retained only CDR3s that were 7 or more amino acids long. The MANAFEST web app was used to identify antigen-specific clonotypes by comparing expansion in peptide wells with expansion in reference cultures. For clones to be considered positive, expansion at FDR<0.05 versus reference and all other wells, an odds ratio above 5, and a frequency above 0.1% in two replicate wells were required. A clonotype was defined as cross-reactive if the clonotype was significantly expanded both in SARS-CoV-2 spike wells and in at least one common cold coronavirus spike condition. CDR3 similarity was assessed by Levenshtein distance using the stringdist R package, and unrooted trees were constructed with ape in R 3.6.1. In its TCRdb copy, this immuneACCESS table keeps in-frame sequences only and misses some clones. Where compared with another copy, unresolved V genes explain less than half of these, and the others have no known cause. V and J calls and clone size come straight from that table; D and trimming were deduced from the DNA. In all, the sample holds roughly 16,000 clones, and 65% to 75% of those were seen once. The top ten clonotypes cover under 25% of the sample.

The receptor's source is a human donor who had a prior SARS-CoV-2 infection. This material consisted of CD4+ T cells from PBMCs cultured with SARS-CoV-2 spike peptides, taken after COVID-19 vaccination. The meaning of the sample's cell subset or site label: SARS-CoV-2 spike overlapping peptide pool stimulation.

This receptor has the CDR3 CASSLEPQNYGYTF. The DNA sequence follows: TGCGCCAGCAGCTTGGAACCCCAAAACTATGGCTACACCTTC. The chain was built from TRBV5-1 and TRBJ1-2, with the D gene not confidently named. CDR1 SGHRS and CDR2 YFSETQ are derived from the germline V gene. The CDR3 has 14 amino acids, counting the end cysteine and phenylalanine. Only CDR3 DNA is held: 42 bases, read in frame from base 1. Trimming takes 0 bases from V and 2 bases from J, and the germline ends sit 8 bases apart.